Each of the 5 T cell receptor beta chains below was sequenced from the same sample in a study of cytotoxic CD8 clonotypes in ibrutinib-treated CLL. Sequencing used immunoSEQ multiplex PCR; TCRdb keeps in-frame clones, though not all of them. The table records tens of thousands of clones, about 78% of them present only once. This specimen was PBMCs, taken after 36 months of ibrutinib treatment. These receptors came from a human donor with chronic lymphocytic leukemia.

CDR3 loop: CASSLGGTNYGYTF. Here the CDR3 DNA reads TGCGCCAGCAGCTTGGGGGGTACTAACTATGGCTACACCTTC. This chain joins TRBV5-1 and TRBJ1-2; D gene uncertain. Trimming took off 0 bases at V and 0 bases at J, with 6 bases between the two ends. This CDR3 comprises 14 residues. In germline, CDR1 is SGHRS, CDR2 YFSETQ.

The chain links TRBV19 to TRBJ2-6; 7 positions match TRBD1. The CDR3 is 15 amino acids. The V gene end was trimmed by 6 bases and the J gene end by 0 bases; junction bases not matched to a gene: 2. Looked up from germline, CDR1 is LNHDA and CDR2 is SQIVND (reference sequence). The DNA for the CDR3 is TGTGCCAGTAGCAGGGACAGCTCTGGGGCCAACGTCCTGACTTTC. Translated, it gives CASSRDSSGANVLTF. Full variable domain (outside the CDR3, taken from reference TRBV19 and TRBJ2-6): DGGITQSPKYLFRKEGQNVTLSCEQNLNHDAMYWYRQDPGQGLRLIYYSQIVNDFQKGDIAEGYSVSREKKESFPLTVTSAQKNPTAFYLCASSRDSSGANVLTFGAGSRLTVL.

CDR3 protein: CASSLEDRFLYGYTF. The CDR3 nucleotides are TGTGCCAGCAGCTTAGAGGACAGGTTCCTCTATGGCTACACCTTC. The chain employs TRBV11-2 and TRBJ1-2, with 7 bases that match TRBD1. Germline trimming cut 0 bases from V and 4 bases from J; bases unmatched to any gene: 5. The CDR3 extends over 15 amino acids. Germline loops: CDR1 SGHAT, CDR2 FQNNGV.

As regards this clone: One end of the junction fails to match germline, which may point to a read error. The gene calls are TRBV19 and TRBJ1-5, with D maybe TRBD1 (6 bases). Germline V gene data show CDR1 as LNHDA and CDR2 as SQIVND (reference sequence). The CDR3 runs 16 residues. In DNA, the CDR3 is TGTGCCAGTAGCATAGGGACAAGCCTCCCCAATCAGCCCCAGCATTTT. It is translated as CASSIGTSLPNQPQHF. Together with reference TRBV19 and TRBJ1-5, the CDR3 gives the full variable domain: DGGITQSPKYLFRKEGQNVTLSCEQNLNHDAMYWYRQDPGQGLRLIYYSQIVNDFQKGDIAEGYSVSREKKESFPLTVTSAQKNPTAFYLCASSIGTSLPNQPQHFGDGTRLSIL.

This chain links TRBV2 with TRBJ1-1, with D unclear. CDR1 and CDR2 (germline): SNHLY, FYNNEI. V lost 5 bases to trimming and J lost 10 bases, with 14 bases between them. The CDR3 is 12 amino acids. In DNA, the CDR3 is TGTGCCAGCAGTCCCGCCGGGGTGGTAGCTTTCTTT. It codes for CASSPAGVVAFF. Filled out from reference TRBV2 and TRBJ1-1, the complete variable domain reads EPEVTQTPSHQVTQMGQEVILRCVPISNHLYFYWYRQILGQKVEFLVSFYNNEISEKSEIFDDQFSVERPDGSNFTLKIRSTKLEDSAMYFCASSPAGVVAFFGQGTRLTVV.